Below are 30 T cell receptor beta chains sequenced from a single sample in a study of cytomegalovirus exposure and HLA in healthy donors (dated by TCRdb to the late 2010s). Library preparation was by the immunoSEQ multiplex PCR assay. A mixture of 60 forward primers for TCR Vbeta segments and 13 reverse primers for TCR Jbeta segments was used in the multiplex PCR. The table comes from immuneACCESS by way of TCRdb, which keeps in-frame sequences with V and J called. Part of the clones is missing from these tables; in studies checked, under half for an unresolved V gene and the rest for unknown reasons. The table for this sample shows approximately 120,000 clones. 2% of the sample comes from the top ten. Material for sequencing was PBMCs. Receptor source: a woman aged 60-70 years in good health and CMV-seronegative.

Notes on this clone: Other DNA sequences from this sample encode an identical CDR3 as well. The chain has TRBV2 and TRBJ1-6; D gene unclear. Germline V gene sequence: CDR1 SNHLY, CDR2 FYNNEI. This CDR3 spans 12 amino acids. V lost 6 bases and J lost 9, with 9 bases in between. The CDR3 region is CASRAEGSPLHF. The CDR3 nucleotides read TGTGCCAGCAGGGCGGAGGGTTCACCCCTCCACTTT.

The chain employs TRBV6-5 and TRBJ1-5; 7 bases line up with TRBD1. In germline, CDR1 is MNHEY, CDR2 SVGAGI. This CDR3 has 13 amino acids. V trimming: 2 bases; J trimming: 10 bases; junction bases outside the gene matches: 5. DNA for the CDR3: TGTGCCAGCAGTTACGGGACAGCTAGCCCCCAGCATTTT. Residues: CASSYGTASPQHF.

This sequence joins TRBV7-6 and TRBJ1-5, with D possibly being TRBD1 (6 bases). The CDR3 has 13 amino acids. Germline CDR1 reads SGHVS; CDR2 reads FNYEAQ. Trimming removed 5 bases from V and 6 bases from J, with 11 bases in between. The chain's CDR3 is CASSPGDTQPQHF. CDR3 nucleotides: TGTGCCAGCAGCCCAGGGGACACTCAGCCCCAGCATTTT.

The rearrangement links TRBV14 to TRBJ1-4; D remains unclear. The germline gives CDR1 SGHDN, CDR2 FVKESK. V was cut by 4 bases and J by 8 bases, with 11 bases left in between. The CDR3 has 13 amino acids. DNA for the CDR3: TGTGCCAGCAGCCCCCGAGGGAACGAAAAACTGTTTTTT. Its translation: CASSPRGNEKLFF.

The chain employs TRBV19 and TRBJ1-5; 9 bases agree with TRBD1. Germline CDR1 and CDR2: LNHDA and SQIVND (reference sequence). This CDR3 spans 18 amino acids. Losses at the gene ends were 5 bases for V and 5 bases for J; bases not matched to a gene: 16. The CDR3 protein is CASSPGPGQGGDYQPQHF. CDR3 bases: TGTGCCAGTAGTCCTGGCCCGGGACAGGGAGGGGATTATCAGCCCCAGCATTTT.

The chain has TRBV28 and TRBJ2-5, with 9 bases fitting TRBD2. The DNA matches TRBJ2-7 better at its end, which makes the J call doubtful. The CDR3 length is 15 residues. Germline loops: CDR1 MDHEN, CDR2 SYDVKM. For the CDR3, the DNA is TGTGCCAGCAGTCCCGGGGTAGCGGGGGACTACGAGCAGTACTTC. Encoded protein: CASSPGVAGDYEQYF.

The chain carries TRBV5-1 and TRBJ1-6; 8 bases are shared with TRBD1. Losses at the gene ends were 0 bases for V and 9 bases for J; bases not matched to a gene: 5. CDR3 size: 15 residues. CDR1 SGHRS and CDR2 YFSETQ come from the germline V gene. CDR3 coding DNA: TGCGCCAGCAGCTTGGGGCAGGGGGCCGGTTCACCCCTCCACTTT. It yields the protein CASSLGQGAGSPLHF.

This chain joins TRBV15 and TRBJ2-7; TRBD2 matches 10 bases. Germline CDR1 is LNHNV and CDR2 is YYDKDF (reference sequence). The length of the CDR3 is 16 residues. V shed 2 bases, J shed 3 bases, and the junction held 7 bases outside the gene matches. The CDR3 DNA reads TGTGCCACCAGCAGACTTACTAGCGGGGCTGTCTACGAGCAGTACTTC. Amino acids: CATSRLTSGAVYEQYF.

The chain links TRBV12-1 to TRBJ2-7; the table's D call of TRBD2 was not tested on the DNA. TRBV12-1 is a known pseudogene. The CDR3 sequence is 17 residues long. The CDR3 sequence: CASSALISAGESYEQYF. CDR3 coding DNA: TGTGCCAGCAGCGCCCTCATCTCAGCGGGCGAATCCTACGAGCAGTACTTC.

The rearrangement joins TRBV7-2 to TRBJ2-3, with D possibly being TRBD2 (5 bases). V lost 5 bases and J 14 bases, leaving 17 bases between the germline ends. This CDR3 is 12 amino acids long. Germline values: CDR1 SGHTA, CDR2 FQGNSA. CDR3 sequence (DNA): TGTGCCAGCAGCACCCGGACTTCGGACCTGTATTTT. Translating it yields CASSTRTSDLYF.

Concerning this clone: The junction differs from germline at one of its ends, possibly a read error. The chain uses TRBV11-2 and TRBJ2-7; D gene uncertain. Germline V CDR1 and CDR2: SGHAT, FQNNGV. This CDR3 is 13 amino acids long. The CDR3 loop is CASSLDYSSEQYF. CDR3 DNA: TGTGCCAGCAGCTTAGACTATTCCTCCGAGCAGTACTTC. Based on the CDR3 plus reference TRBV11-2 and TRBJ2-7, the full variable domain is EAGVAQSPRYKIIEKRQSVAFWCNPISGHATLYWYQQILGQGPKLLIQFQNNGVVDDSQLPKDRFSAERLKGVDSTLKIQPAKLEDSAVYLCASSLDYSSEQYFGPGTRLTVT.

The chain is built from TRBV29-1 and TRBJ1-1, with TRBD1 identical over 12 bases. The CDR3 sequence is 16 residues long. V shed 8 bases, J shed 3 bases, and the junction held 13 bases outside the gene matches. Germline CDR1 reads SQVTM; CDR2 reads ANQGSEA. This chain's CDR3 is CSPNTGDRGHDTEAFF. The DNA of the CDR3 is TGCAGCCCCAATACGGGGGACAGGGGGCATGACACTGAAGCTTTCTTT.

This rearrangement joins TRBV14 to TRBJ2-6; TRBD1 aligns across 11 bases. Germline V gene lookup returns CDR1 SGHDN and CDR2 FVKESK. The V and J ends lost 4 bases and 4 bases, in that order; junction bases with no gene match: 9. This CDR3 region has 18 residues. This CDR3 is CASSPYGTGGYGANVLTF. The CDR3 nucleotides are TGTGCCAGCAGCCCGTATGGGACAGGGGGGTACGGGGCCAACGTCCTGACTTTC.

The chain combines TRBV5-1 with TRBJ2-2; 7 positions match TRBD1. From germline, CDR1 is SGHRS and CDR2 YFSETQ. This CDR3 has 15 residues. J lost 3 bases, V lost 4 bases, and 6 bases had no gene match. CDR3 in DNA: TGCGCCAGCAGCAGTAGACAGGGAGACACCGGGGAGCTGTTTTTT. It encodes CASSSRQGDTGELFF.

The V gene is TRBV27, the J gene TRBJ2-1; D might be TRBD2 (5 bases). Trimming cost V 2 bases and J 10 bases, with 9 bases left between them. The CDR3 spans 12 residues. Germline CDR1 is MNHEY and CDR2 is SMNVEV (reference sequence). The CDR3 here is CASSLEGREQFF. Written as DNA, the CDR3 is TGTGCCAGCAGTTTAGAGGGTCGGGAGCAGTTCTTC.

The chain recombines TRBV28 with TRBJ2-1; D is possibly TRBD1 (6 bases). Germline V CDR1 and CDR2: MDHEN, SYDVKM. The CDR3 sequence is 13 residues long. Trimming removed 7 bases at V and 9 bases at J, with 16 bases between. This CDR3 reads CASIPGTGSEQFF. As DNA, the CDR3 is TGTGCCAGCATCCCCGGAACAGGGAGTGAGCAGTTCTTC.

Points on this clone: Compared with germline, one end of the junction differs, possibly owing to a read error. The chain links TRBV5-1 to TRBJ2-3; 10 bases are a match to TRBD2. The CDR3 contains 17 residues. Looked up from germline, CDR1 is SGHRS and CDR2 is YFSETQ. DNA of the CDR3: TGCACCAGCAGCTTGAGGGCTAGCGGGGGCGGATCAGATACGCAGTATTTT. Amino acid sequence: CTSSLRASGGGSDTQYF. Looking up the rest from reference TRBV5-1 and TRBJ2-3 gives the full variable domain: KAGVTQTPRYLIKTRGQQVTLSCSPISGHRSVSWYQQTPGQGLQFLFEYFSETQRNKGNFPGRFSGRQFSNSRSEMNVSTLELGDSALYLCTSSLRASGGGSDTQYFGPGTRLTVL.

The chain carries TRBV29-1 and TRBJ2-5; 12 nucleotides agree with TRBD2. There are 15 residues in the CDR3. Germline trimming cut 7 bases from V and 0 bases from J; bases unmatched to any gene: 6. Germline CDR1 SQVTM, CDR2 ANQGSEA. The CDR3 spells CSGRTSGRYQETQYF. The CDR3 region has the DNA TGCAGCGGTCGAACTAGCGGGAGGTACCAAGAGACCCAGTACTTC.

This sequence joins TRBV14 and TRBJ2-3; D perhaps matches TRBD1 (7 bases). V lost 6 bases and J lost 0, with 13 bases in between. CDR3 length equals 15 residues. CDR1 and CDR2 (germline): SGHDN, FVKESK. The CDR3 DNA follows: TGTGCCAGCAGTCCCAGGGGGGCCAGCACAGATACGCAGTATTTT. Its protein is CASSPRGASTDTQYF. The variable domain in full, with the rest retrieved from reference TRBV14 and TRBJ2-3, is EAGVTQFPSHSVIEKGQTVTLRCDPISGHDNLYWYRRVMGKEIKFLLHFVKESKQDESGMPNNRFLAERTGGTYSTLKVQPAELEDSGVYFCASSPRGASTDTQYFGPGTRLTVL.

The rearrangement joins TRBV2 to TRBJ2-2; D is possibly TRBD1 (5 bases). The CDR3 is 14 residues long. V lost 4 bases and J 4 bases, leaving 10 bases between the germline ends. The V gene's germline CDR1 is SNHLY and CDR2 FYNNEI. For the CDR3, the DNA is TGTGCCAGCAGTGTCGTAGGGGCCACCGGGGAGCTGTTTTTT. Protein sequence: CASSVVGATGELFF.

The rearrangement joins TRBV19 to TRBJ2-4; 7 bases are shared with TRBD1. CDR1 and CDR2 (germline): LNHDA, SQIVND (reference sequence). The CDR3 is 14 residues long. The ends lost 5 bases at V and 5 bases at J; junction bases unmatched: 6. The CDR3 coding sequence is TGTGCCAGTAGTCGGTCCGGGACAGAAAACATTCAGTACTTC. Its translation is CASSRSGTENIQYF.

The CDR3 nucleotides read TGCGCCAGCAGCTTAAATGGTCGGGGTCAGAACACCGGGGAGCTGTTTTTT. This encodes CASSLNGRGQNTGELFF. The rearrangement joins TRBV5-1 to TRBJ2-2; possible D gene TRBD2, 5 bases. Germline CDR1 is SGHRS and CDR2 is YFSETQ. Trimming shortened V by 2 bases and J by 1 base, and 15 bases separated the two germline ends. The CDR3 runs to 17 residues.

The rearrangement uses TRBV28 and TRBJ2-1; 10 nucleotides agree with TRBD2. V shed 2 bases, J shed 4 bases, and the junction held 2 bases outside the gene matches. From germline, CDR1 is MDHEN and CDR2 SYDVKM. The CDR3 is 15 amino acids. CDR3 in amino acids: CASSLALAGYNEQFF. The CDR3 region has the DNA TGTGCCAGCAGTTTAGCACTAGCGGGATACAATGAGCAGTTCTTC.

J is TRBJ2-6 and V is TRBV5-1; TRBD1 is a possible D gene (6 bases). Germline CDR1 and CDR2: SGHRS and YFSETQ. CDR3 length: 15 amino acids. The V and J ends lost 4 bases and 2 bases respectively, with 10 bases between them. Written as DNA, the CDR3 is TGCGCCAGCAGCGGAACAGGGACTGGGGCCAACGTCCTGACTTTC. As protein: CASSGTGTGANVLTF.

This chain connects TRBV4-2 to TRBJ2-7, with D perhaps TRBD2 (6 bases). Germline CDR1 is LGHNA and CDR2 is YNFKEQ. V lost 8 bases to trimming and J lost 3 bases, with 14 bases between them. This CDR3 is 13 amino acids long. The CDR3 is CASGGSGIYEQYF. For the CDR3, the DNA is TGTGCCAGCGGGGGGAGTGGGATCTACGAGCAGTACTTC.

For this clone: Mismatch with germline at one junction end may stem from a read error. The gene calls are TRBV2 and TRBJ2-7; D might be TRBD1 (5 bases). CDR1 SNHLY and CDR2 FYNNEI come from the germline V gene. This CDR3 has 14 amino acids. The CDR3 coding sequence is TGTGCCACCCTGAGGACATTCCTCTCCTATGAGCAGTACTTC. Translating gives CATLRTFLSYEQYF.

The chain carries TRBV6-5 and TRBJ1-1; D unclear. Between the trimmed V and J ends, which lost 7 bases and 3 bases, there was a span of 12 bases. Germline V CDR1 and CDR2: MNHEY, SVGAGI. This CDR3 comprises 13 residues. CDR3 sequence reads: CASNREVHTEAFF. CDR3 sequence (DNA): TGTGCCAGCAATAGAGAGGTGCACACTGAAGCTTTCTTT.

The V and J genes are TRBV7-3 and TRBJ2-1, with a possible D match to TRBD2 (5 bases). The V end lost 6 bases, the J end lost 9 bases, and 9 bases lay between the germline ends. The CDR3 length is 11 residues. Germline values: CDR1 SGHTA, CDR2 FQGTGA. The CDR3 nucleotides read TGTGCCAGCAGTGCTGAGGGTGAGCAGTTCTTC. This encodes CASSAEGEQFF.

The gene calls are TRBV27 and TRBJ2-7; 11 bases are shared with TRBD2. The V segment lost 6 bases and the J segment 4 bases; nucleotides outside the gene matches: 17. Germline V gene data show CDR1 as MNHEY and CDR2 as SMNVEV (reference sequence). The CDR3 is made up of 18 amino acids. CDR3 in amino acids: CASRALAGGIISGYEQYF. Here the CDR3 DNA reads TGTGCCAGCAGGGCTCTAGCGGGAGGAATTATTAGCGGGTACGAGCAGTACTTC.

The rearrangement links TRBV19 to TRBJ2-2, with 7 bases lining up with TRBD1. Trimming cost V 2 bases and J 4 bases; bases outside gene matches: 4. This CDR3 comprises 15 residues. Germline V gene lookup returns CDR1 LNHDA and CDR2 SQIVND (reference sequence). CDR3 protein: CASSISQGVTGELFF. The CDR3 DNA sequence: TGTGCCAGTAGTATAAGTCAGGGGGTCACCGGGGAGCTGTTTTTT.